This T cell receptor beta chain was captured in a study of cytomegalovirus exposure and HLA in healthy donors. PCR used 60 Vbeta primers and 13 Jbeta primers. Sequencing used immunoSEQ multiplex PCR; TCRdb keeps in-frame clones, though not all of them. The profile shows 150,000 or so clones, roughly three quarters of them singletons. The receptor's source is a woman in her forties or fifties in good health and CMV-seropositive. Sequencing input: PBMCs.

Written as DNA, the CDR3 is TGTGCCAGCAGCCCCCCCTTTAGGGGAGGCAATGAGCAGTTCTTC. Translated, it gives CASSPPFRGGNEQFF. The rearrangement joins TRBV7-9 to TRBJ2-1; a possible D gene is TRBD2 (6 bases). The CDR3 consists of 15 residues. V dropped 5 bases and J dropped 6 bases, with 17 bases sitting between them. CDR1 and CDR2 from the germline V gene are SEHNR and FQNEAQ (reference sequence).